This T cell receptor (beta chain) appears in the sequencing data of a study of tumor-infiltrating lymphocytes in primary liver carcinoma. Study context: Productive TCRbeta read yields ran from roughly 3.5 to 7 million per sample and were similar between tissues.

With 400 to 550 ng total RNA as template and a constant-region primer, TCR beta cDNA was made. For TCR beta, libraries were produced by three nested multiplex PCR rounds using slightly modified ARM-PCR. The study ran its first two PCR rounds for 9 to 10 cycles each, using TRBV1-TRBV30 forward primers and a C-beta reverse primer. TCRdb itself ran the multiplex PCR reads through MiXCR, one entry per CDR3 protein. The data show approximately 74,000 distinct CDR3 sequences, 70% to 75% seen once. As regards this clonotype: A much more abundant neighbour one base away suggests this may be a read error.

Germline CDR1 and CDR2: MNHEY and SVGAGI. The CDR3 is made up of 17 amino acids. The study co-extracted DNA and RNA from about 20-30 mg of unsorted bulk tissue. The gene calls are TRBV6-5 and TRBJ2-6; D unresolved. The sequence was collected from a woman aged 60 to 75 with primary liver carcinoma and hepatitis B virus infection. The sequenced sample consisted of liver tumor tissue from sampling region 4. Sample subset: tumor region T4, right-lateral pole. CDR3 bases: TGTGCCAACAGTCACGATACGGGTCCTTCTGGGGCCAACGTCCTGACTTTC. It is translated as CANSHDTGPSGANVLTF.